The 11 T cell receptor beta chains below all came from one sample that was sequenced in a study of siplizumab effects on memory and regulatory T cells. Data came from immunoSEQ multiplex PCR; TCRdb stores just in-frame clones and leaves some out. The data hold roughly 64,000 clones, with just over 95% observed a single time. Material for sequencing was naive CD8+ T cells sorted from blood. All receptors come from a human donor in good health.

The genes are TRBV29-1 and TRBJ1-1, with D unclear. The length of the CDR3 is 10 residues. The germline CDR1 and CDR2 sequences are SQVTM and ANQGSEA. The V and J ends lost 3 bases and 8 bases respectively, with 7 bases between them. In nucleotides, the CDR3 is TGCAGCGTTGAGGGCCCCGAAGCTTTCTTT. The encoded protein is CSVEGPEAFF.

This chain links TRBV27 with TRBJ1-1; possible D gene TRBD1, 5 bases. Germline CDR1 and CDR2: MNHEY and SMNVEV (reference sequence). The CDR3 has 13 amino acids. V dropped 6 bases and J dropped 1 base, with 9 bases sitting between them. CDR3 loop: CASSPTANTEAFF. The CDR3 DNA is TGTGCCAGCAGCCCGACAGCGAACACTGAAGCTTTCTTT.

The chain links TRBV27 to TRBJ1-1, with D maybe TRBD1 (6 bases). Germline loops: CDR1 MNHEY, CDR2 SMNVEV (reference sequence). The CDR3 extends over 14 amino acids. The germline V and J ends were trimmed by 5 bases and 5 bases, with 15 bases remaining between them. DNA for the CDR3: TGTGCCAGCAGTCAGGGGTCTAGGCGGACTGAAGCTTTCTTT. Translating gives CASSQGSRRTEAFF.

CDR3 bases: TGTGCCAGCAGCTCATGGACTAGCGGGCACCTTGTGGGCACAGATACGCAGTATTTT. As protein: CASSSWTSGHLVGTDTQYF. This chain links TRBV5-6 with TRBJ2-3; 11 nucleotides match TRBD2. The ends lost 3 bases at V and 1 base at J; junction bases unmatched: 13. CDR3 length: 19 residues. In germline, CDR1 is SGHDT, CDR2 YYEEEE. The whole variable domain, filled in from reference TRBV5-6 and TRBJ2-3, reads DAGVTQSPTHLIKTRGQQVTLRCSPKSGHDTVSWYQQALGQGPQFIFQYYEEEERQRGNFPDRFSGHQFPNYSSELNVNALLLGDSALYLCASSSWTSGHLVGTDTQYFGPGTRLTVL.

The CDR3 here is CASSTETAAVNTEAFF. For the CDR3, the DNA is TGTGCCAGCAGCACAGAGACGGCCGCTGTGAACACTGAAGCTTTCTTT. This rearrangement joins TRBV5-4 to TRBJ1-1; no reliable D call. Germline values: CDR1 SGHNT, CDR2 YYREEE (reference sequence). Trimming cost V 4 bases and J 0 bases, with 16 bases left between them. CDR3 size: 16 residues.

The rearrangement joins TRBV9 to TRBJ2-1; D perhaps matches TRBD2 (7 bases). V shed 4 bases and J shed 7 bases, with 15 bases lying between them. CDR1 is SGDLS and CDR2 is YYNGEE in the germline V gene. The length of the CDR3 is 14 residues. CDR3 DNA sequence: TGTGCCAGCAGCCCGTGGGGGGGGGCGAATGAGCAGTTCTTC. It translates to CASSPWGGANEQFF.

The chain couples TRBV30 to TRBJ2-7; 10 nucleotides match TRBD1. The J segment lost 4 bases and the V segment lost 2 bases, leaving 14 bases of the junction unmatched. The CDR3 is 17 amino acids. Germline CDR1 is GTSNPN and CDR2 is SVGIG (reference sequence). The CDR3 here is CAWSSYQPGQGWYEQYF. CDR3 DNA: TGTGCCTGGAGTTCATACCAGCCGGGACAGGGGTGGTACGAGCAGTACTTC.

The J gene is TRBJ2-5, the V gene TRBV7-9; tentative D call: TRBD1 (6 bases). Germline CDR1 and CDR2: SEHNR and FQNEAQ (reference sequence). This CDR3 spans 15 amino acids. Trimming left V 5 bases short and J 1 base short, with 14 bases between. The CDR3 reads CASSHPQDSQETQYF. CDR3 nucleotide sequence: TGTGCCAGCAGCCATCCTCAGGACAGCCAAGAGACCCAGTACTTC.

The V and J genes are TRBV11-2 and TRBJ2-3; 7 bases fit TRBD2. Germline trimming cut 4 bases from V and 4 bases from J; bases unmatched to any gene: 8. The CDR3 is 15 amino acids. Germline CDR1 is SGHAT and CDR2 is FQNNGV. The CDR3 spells CASSSPGLLPDTQYF. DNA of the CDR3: TGTGCCAGCAGCTCGCCGGGACTACTCCCAGATACGCAGTATTTT.

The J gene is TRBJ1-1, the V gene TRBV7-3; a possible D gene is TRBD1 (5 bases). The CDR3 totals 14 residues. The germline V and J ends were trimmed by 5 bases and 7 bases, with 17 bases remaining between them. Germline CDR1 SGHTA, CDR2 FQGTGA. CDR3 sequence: CASSPLGTEDEAFF. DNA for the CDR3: TGTGCCAGCAGCCCCCTAGGGACTGAGGATGAAGCTTTCTTT.

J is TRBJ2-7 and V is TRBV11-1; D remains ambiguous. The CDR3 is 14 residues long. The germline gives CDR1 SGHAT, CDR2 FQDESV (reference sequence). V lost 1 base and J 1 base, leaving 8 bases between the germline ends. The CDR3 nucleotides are TGTGCCAGCAGCTTAGTTCCGGGTTCCTACGAGCAGTACTTC. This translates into CASSLVPGSYEQYF.